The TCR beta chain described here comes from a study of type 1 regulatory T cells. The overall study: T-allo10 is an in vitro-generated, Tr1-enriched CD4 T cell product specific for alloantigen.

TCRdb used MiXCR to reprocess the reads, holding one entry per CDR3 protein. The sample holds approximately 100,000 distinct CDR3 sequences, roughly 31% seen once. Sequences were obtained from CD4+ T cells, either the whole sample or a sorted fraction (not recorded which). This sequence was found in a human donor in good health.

CDR3 nucleotides: TGCAGTGCTCCGCGCTCAGGGGAACCCAAATACAATGAGCAGTTCTTC. Amino acid sequence: CSAPRSGEPKYNEQFF. The chain couples TRBV20-1 to TRBJ2-1, with D maybe TRBD1 (6 bases). Germline CDR1 DFQATT, CDR2 SNEGSKA (reference sequence). The V end was cut by 5 bases, the J end by 4 bases, with 21 bases between. The CDR3 runs 16 residues.